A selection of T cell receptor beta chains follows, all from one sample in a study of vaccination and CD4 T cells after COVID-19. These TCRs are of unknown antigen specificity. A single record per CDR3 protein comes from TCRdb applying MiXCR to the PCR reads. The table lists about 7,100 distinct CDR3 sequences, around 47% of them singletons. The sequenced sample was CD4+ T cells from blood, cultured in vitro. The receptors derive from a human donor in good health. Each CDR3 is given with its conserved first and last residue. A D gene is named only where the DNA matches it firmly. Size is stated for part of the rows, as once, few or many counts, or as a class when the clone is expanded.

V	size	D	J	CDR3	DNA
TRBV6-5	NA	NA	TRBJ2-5	CASSYLGRQETQYF	TGTGCCAGCAGTTACCTCGGCAGACAAGAGACCCAGTACTTC
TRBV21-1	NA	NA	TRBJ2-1	CASSKGAGAQHEQFF	TGTGCCAGCAGCAAAGGGGCAGGGGCCCAACATGAGCAGTTCTTC
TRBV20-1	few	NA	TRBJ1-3	CSARRPLSGNTIYF	TGCAGTGCTAGGAGACCGCTCTCTGGAAACACCATATATTTT
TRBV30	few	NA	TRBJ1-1	CAWSTGKTEAFF	TGTGCCTGGAGTACAGGGAAAACTGAAGCTTTCTTT
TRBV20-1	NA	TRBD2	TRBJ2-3	CSARLEAGNSGSPGGTDTQYF	TGCAGTGCTAGACTAGAAGCTGGAAATAGCGGGAGTCCCGGTGGCACAGATACGCAGTATTTT
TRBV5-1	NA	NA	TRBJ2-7	CASSLDLFGGGGPIYEQYF	TGCGCCAGCAGCTTGGACCTCTTTGGTGGAGGGGGGCCGATATACGAGCAGTACTTC
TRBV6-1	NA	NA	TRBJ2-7	CASSRQTSYEQYF	TGTGCCAGCAGCCGACAGACCTCCTACGAGCAGTACTTC
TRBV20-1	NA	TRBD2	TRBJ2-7	CSAREFRLAAAYEQYF	TGCAGTGCTAGAGAGTTTCGGCTAGCGGCAGCCTACGAGCAGTACTTC
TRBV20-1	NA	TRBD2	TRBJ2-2	CSARTSPNTGELFF	TGCAGTGCTAGGACTAGCCCGAACACCGGGGAGCTGTTTTTT
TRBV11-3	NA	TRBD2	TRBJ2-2	CASSLGSGRQNTGELFF	TGTGCCAGCAGCTTAGGTAGCGGGAGACAGAACACCGGGGAGCTGTTTTTT
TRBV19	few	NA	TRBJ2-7	CASSRTGVTYEQYF	TGTGCCAGTAGTCGAACAGGAGTGACCTACGAGCAGTACTTC
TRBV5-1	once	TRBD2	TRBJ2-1	CASSFGLAGVSYNEQFF	TGCGCCAGCAGTTTCGGGCTAGCGGGGGTCTCCTACAATGAGCAGTTCTTC
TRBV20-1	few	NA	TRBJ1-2	CSAPGEERDYGYTF	TGCAGTGCCCCAGGGGAAGAGCGGGACTATGGCTACACCTTC
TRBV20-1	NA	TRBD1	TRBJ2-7	CSAISQGAATYEQYF	TGCAGTGCTATCTCACAGGGGGCGGCCACCTACGAGCAGTACTTC
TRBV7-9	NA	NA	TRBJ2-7	CASSFPQSYEQYF	TGTGCCAGCAGCTTCCCCCAATCCTACGAGCAGTACTTC
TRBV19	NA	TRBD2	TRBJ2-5	CASSKTSGRAQETQYF	TGTGCCAGTAGTAAGACTAGCGGGAGGGCACAAGAGACCCAGTACTTC
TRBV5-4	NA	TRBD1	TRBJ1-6	CASSLVGTGLPSPLHF	TGTGCCAGCAGCTTGGTTGGGACAGGGTTACCGTCACCCCTCCACTTT
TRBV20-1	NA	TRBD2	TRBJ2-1	CSASGAGSSYNEQFF	TGCAGTGCTAGTGGAGCGGGAAGCTCCTACAATGAGCAGTTCTTC
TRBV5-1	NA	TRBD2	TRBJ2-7	CASSLEAGGSYEQYF	TGCGCCAGCAGCTTGGAGGCGGGGGGATCCTACGAGCAGTACTTC
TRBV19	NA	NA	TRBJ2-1	CASHGDFLPYNEQFF	TGTGCCAGCCACGGGGACTTTCTCCCCTACAATGAGCAGTTCTTC
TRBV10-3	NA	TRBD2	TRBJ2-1	CAISRLPGTSGRSYNEQFF	TGTGCCATCAGCAGACTCCCCGGTACTAGCGGGAGATCCTACAATGAGCAGTTCTTC
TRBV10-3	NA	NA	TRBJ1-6	CAASGDLQYNSPLHF	TGTGCCGCCTCAGGGGACCTACAGTATAATTCACCCCTCCACTTT
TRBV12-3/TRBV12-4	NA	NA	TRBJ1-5	CASSLGPFGSHYSNQPQHF	TGTGCCAGCAGTTTAGGCCCTTTCGGGTCGCATTATAGCAATCAGCCCCAGCATTTT
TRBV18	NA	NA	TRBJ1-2	CASSPLPGMNYGYTF	TGTGCCAGCTCACCCCTCCCGGGGATGAACTATGGCTACACCTTC
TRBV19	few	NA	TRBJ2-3	CASSLNTDTQYF	TGTGCCAGTAGTCTCAACACAGATACGCAGTATTTT
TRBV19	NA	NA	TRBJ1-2	CASSIGGPSGPYGYTF	TGTGCCAGTAGTATAGGAGGTCCATCGGGCCCCTATGGCTACACCTTC
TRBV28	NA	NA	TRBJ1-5	CASSFARDSNQPQHF	TGTGCCAGCAGTTTCGCCAGGGATAGCAATCAGCCCCAGCATTTT
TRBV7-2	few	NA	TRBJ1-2	CASSLGPQPGGYTF	TGTGCCAGCAGCTTAGGGCCCCAACCCGGAGGCTACACCTTC
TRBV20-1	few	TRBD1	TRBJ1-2	CSARLGTEYGYTF	TGCAGTGCTAGACTCGGGACAGAGTATGGCTACACCTTC
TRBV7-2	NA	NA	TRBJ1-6	CASRGDSINSPLHF	TGTGCCAGCAGGGGCGACAGCATTAATTCACCCCTCCACTTT
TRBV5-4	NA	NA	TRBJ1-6	CASSATGRNSPLHF	TGTGCCAGCAGCGCCACAGGAAGAAATTCACCCCTCCACTTT
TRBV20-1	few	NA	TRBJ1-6	CSASVSGTDNSPLHF	TGCAGTGCTAGTGTCTCCGGGACGGACAATTCACCCCTCCACTTT
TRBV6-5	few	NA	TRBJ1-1	CASSYSVWGRGMNTEAFF	TGTGCCAGCAGTTACTCGGTCTGGGGGCGCGGGATGAACACTGAAGCTTTCTTT
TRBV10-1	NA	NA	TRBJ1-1	CASSVGEGSPTMNTEAFF	TGCGCCAGCAGTGTGGGGGAGGGGTCTCCGACAATGAACACTGAAGCTTTCTTT
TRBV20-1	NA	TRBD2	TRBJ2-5	CSASLTSEVLWETQYF	TGCAGTGCTAGCCTCACTAGCGAGGTTTTGTGGGAGACCCAGTACTTC
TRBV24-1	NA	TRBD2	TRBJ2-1	CATSDTGTSINEQFF	TGTGCCACCAGTGATACCGGGACTAGCATAAATGAGCAGTTCTTC
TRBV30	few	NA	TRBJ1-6	CAWSGTAYNSPLHF	TGTGCCTGGAGTGGGACAGCTTATAATTCACCCCTCCACTTT
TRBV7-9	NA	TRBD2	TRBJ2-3	CASSLELAGPDTQYF	TGTGCCAGCAGCTTAGAACTAGCGGGCCCAGATACGCAGTATTTT
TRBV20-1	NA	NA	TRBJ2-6	CSAWTEHRSGANVLTF	TGCAGTGCATGGACAGAGCATCGCTCTGGGGCCAACGTCCTGACTTTC
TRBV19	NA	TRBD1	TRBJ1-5	CASSTPLPGTGYSNQPQHF	TGTGCCAGTAGTACTCCCCTACCCGGGACAGGATATAGCAATCAGCCCCAGCATTTT
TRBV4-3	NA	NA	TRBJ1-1	CASSQDRVGVTNTEAFF	TGCGCCAGCAGCCAAGACAGGGTGGGTGTTACGAACACTGAAGCTTTCTTT
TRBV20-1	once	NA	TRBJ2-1	CSARDRTYNEQFF	TGCAGTGCTAGAGATCGTACCTACAATGAGCAGTTCTTC
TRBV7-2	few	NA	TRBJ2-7	CASSLEGVDYAYEQYF	TGTGCCAGCAGCTTAGAGGGGGTCGACTATGCCTACGAGCAGTACTTC
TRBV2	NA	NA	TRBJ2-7	CASSEDSTDYEQYF	TGTGCCAGCAGTGAAGATTCGACAGACTACGAGCAGTACTTC
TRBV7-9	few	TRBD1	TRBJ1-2	CASSPSFTRGYGYTF	TGTGCCAGCAGCCCCTCATTCACCAGGGGGTATGGCTACACCTTC
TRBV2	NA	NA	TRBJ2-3	CASSGVAIDTQYF	TGTGCCAGCAGTGGGGTAGCGATAGATACGCAGTATTTT
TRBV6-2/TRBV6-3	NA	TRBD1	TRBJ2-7	CASNNFLRDRYYEQYF	TGTGCCAGCAATAATTTCCTTCGGGACAGGTACTACGAGCAGTACTTC
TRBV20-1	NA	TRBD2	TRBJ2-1	CSARVKLAGSSYNEQFF	TGCAGTGCTAGAGTTAAACTAGCGGGGAGCTCCTACAATGAGCAGTTCTTC
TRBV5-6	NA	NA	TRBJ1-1	CASSLTGLGTEAFF	TGTGCCAGCAGCTTGACAGGGTTGGGCACTGAAGCTTTCTTT
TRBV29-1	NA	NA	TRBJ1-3	CSVLTTTSGNTIYF	TGCAGCGTTCTAACGACAACCTCTGGAAACACCATATATTTT
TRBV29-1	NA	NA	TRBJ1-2	CSVGGGTDGYTF	TGCAGCGTGGGAGGGGGAACCGATGGCTACACCTTC
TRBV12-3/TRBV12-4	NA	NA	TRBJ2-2	CASSTPGRGGELFF	TGTGCCAGCAGTACCCCGGGACGAGGCGGGGAGCTGTTTTTT
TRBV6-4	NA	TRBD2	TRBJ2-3	CASSDRTSGGMDTQYF	TGTGCCAGCAGTGACAGGACTAGCGGGGGAATGGATACGCAGTATTTT
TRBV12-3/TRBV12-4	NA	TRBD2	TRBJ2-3	CASSLAPGLADTQYF	TGTGCCAGCAGTTTAGCGCCGGGACTAGCGGATACGCAGTATTTT
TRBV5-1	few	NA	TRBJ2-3	CASSLTRGATDTQYF	TGCGCCAGCAGCTTGACGCGGGGAGCTACAGATACGCAGTATTTT
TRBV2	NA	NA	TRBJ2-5	CASSAGTRETQYF	TGTGCCAGCAGTGCCGGGACGAGGGAGACCCAGTACTTC
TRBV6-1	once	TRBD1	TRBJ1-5	CASSERGTVLNQPQHF	TGTGCCAGCAGTGAGAGAGGGACAGTCCTCAATCAGCCCCAGCATTTT
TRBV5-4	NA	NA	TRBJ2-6	CASSSGIISSGANVLTF	TGTGCCAGCAGCTCGGGGATTATTAGCTCTGGGGCCAACGTCCTGACTTTC
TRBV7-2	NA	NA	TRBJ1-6	CASSPNWGGGNSPLHF	TGTGCCAGCAGCCCCAACTGGGGGGGGGGTAATTCACCCCTCCACTTT
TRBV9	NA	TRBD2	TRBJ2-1	CASSARLAAPSYNEQFF	TGTGCCAGCAGCGCCCGACTAGCGGCGCCCTCCTACAATGAGCAGTTCTTC